What follows are 23 T cell receptor beta chains derived from one specimen sequenced in a study of T cell responses to AZD1222 COVID-19 vaccine. Method: immunoSEQ multiplex PCR; TCRdb's copy keeps in-frame clones and lacks some. Here the sample spans some 130,000 clones, around 90% being singletons. The sample was peripheral blood, taken 28 days after the second AZD1222 dose. The receptors derive from an adult who received the AZD1222 COVID-19 vaccine.

As to this clone: One end of the junction does not line up with germline, which may come from a read error. Other DNA sequences from this sample encode an identical CDR3 as well. The V call is TRBV7-9, the J call TRBJ2-5; D remains unclear. Germline V CDR1 and CDR2: SEHNR, FQNEAQ (reference sequence). The CDR3 extends over 15 amino acids. The CDR3 nucleotides read TGCGCCAGCAGCTTAACTTGGGTAGGGCAAGAGACCCAGTACTTC. This translates into CASSLTWVGQETQYF.

The chain carries TRBV5-1 and TRBJ2-3; the D gene is possibly TRBD1 (6 bases). Trimming cost V 4 bases and J 2 bases, with 20 bases left between them. This CDR3 has 17 amino acids. CDR1 SGHRS and CDR2 YFSETQ come from the germline V gene. This CDR3 is CASSSYYRDLTTDTQYF. CDR3 coding DNA: TGCGCCAGCAGCAGCTATTACAGGGATTTAACCACAGATACGCAGTATTTT.

The rearrangement links TRBV20-1 to TRBJ2-7, with D possibly matching TRBD1 (6 bases). V was pared by 3 bases and J by 5 bases, with 11 bases between. The CDR3 totals 12 residues. The V gene's germline CDR1 is DFQATT and CDR2 SNEGSKA (reference sequence). CDR3 in DNA: TGCAGTGCTAGTCCACCAGGGGACGAGCAGTACTTC. It encodes CSASPPGDEQYF.

The chain has TRBV18 and TRBJ2-3, with D possibly matching TRBD1 (5 bases). CDR3 length: 16 residues. The V end lost 0 bases, the J end lost 3 bases, and 13 bases lay between the germline ends. Germline V gene data show CDR1 as KGHSH and CDR2 as LQKENI. DNA of the CDR3: TGTGCCAGCTCACCACCACAGGCGACCTCGACAGATACGCAGTATTTT. This gives the protein CASSPPQATSTDTQYF.

V usage is TRBV16 and J usage is TRBJ1-1, with TRBD1 matching over 8 bases. The germline gives CDR1 KGHSY, CDR2 FQNENV. V was pared by 2 bases and J by 2 bases, with 4 bases of the junction left unmatched. CDR3 length: 15 amino acids. DNA of the CDR3: TGTGCCAGCAGCCAAGGGGACAGGCCAAACACTGAAGCTTTCTTT. As protein: CASSQGDRPNTEAFF. Full variable domain (outside the CDR3, taken from reference TRBV16 and TRBJ1-1): GEEVAQTPKHLVRGEGQKAKLYCAPIKGHSYVFWYQQVLKNEFKFLISFQNENVFDETGMPKERFSAKCLPNSPCSLEIQATKLEDSAVYFCASSQGDRPNTEAFFGQGTRLTVV.

The CDR3 protein is CASSVSGTGGDEQFF. The CDR3 DNA sequence: TGTGCCAGCAGTGTCTCCGGGACAGGGGGCGATGAGCAGTTCTTC. This chain joins TRBV6-4 and TRBJ2-1, with 12 bases aligning to TRBD1. Per the germline V gene, CDR1 is MRHNA and CDR2 is SNTAGT. The ends lost 4 bases at V and 8 bases at J; junction bases unmatched: 6. CDR3 length equals 15 residues.

This chain connects TRBV19 to TRBJ2-1, with TRBD2 matching 7 bases. CDR1 is LNHDA and CDR2 is SQIVND in the germline V gene (reference sequence). The CDR3 has 16 residues. The V segment lost 3 bases and the J segment 9 bases; nucleotides outside the gene matches: 14. The CDR3 DNA follows: TGTGCCAGTAGTATCGGGCTCGGACTAGATACCACTGAGCAGTTCTTC. Residues: CASSIGLGLDTTEQFF.

This sequence joins TRBV9 and TRBJ2-7; TRBD1 matches at 7 bases. The CDR3 runs to 14 residues. Germline V lookup: CDR1 SGDLS, CDR2 YYNGEE. The V and J ends lost 0 bases and 2 bases, in that order; junction bases with no gene match: 2. The CDR3 loop is CASSVGGTAYEQYF. In nucleotides, the CDR3 is TGTGCCAGCAGCGTAGGAGGGACAGCCTACGAGCAGTACTTC.

The chain links TRBV12-3 or TRBV12-4 to TRBJ2-1; TRBD1 matches 7 bases. The CDR3 spans 13 residues. J was trimmed by 9 bases and V by 3 bases; bases with no gene match: 5. CDR3 DNA: TGTGCCAGCAGTTTTAACAGGGGCGGTGAGCAGTTCTTC. Encoded protein: CASSFNRGGEQFF.

The V gene is TRBV19, the J gene TRBJ1-2; no firm D call. V was shortened by 8 bases and J by 2 bases, with 15 bases between the two germline ends. The CDR3 contains 14 residues. The germline CDR1 and CDR2 sequences are LNHDA and SQIVND (reference sequence). Here the CDR3 DNA reads TGTGCCAGTTCCGGGCCTATCAGAAACTATGGCTACACCTTC. This sequence encodes CASSGPIRNYGYTF.

The gene calls are TRBV9 and TRBJ2-5, with 7 bases identical to TRBD2. V was clipped by 0 bases and J by 4 bases; unmatched bases: 6. This CDR3 has 15 amino acids. CDR1 and CDR2 from the germline V gene are SGDLS and YYNGEE. The CDR3 DNA reads TGTGCCAGCAGCGTAGGGGGCGGGAGCCGAGAGACCCAGTACTTC. It encodes CASSVGGGSRETQYF.

The V and J genes are TRBV5-1 and TRBJ1-6, with 8 bases matching TRBD1. The CDR3 is 16 amino acids. V trimming: 4 bases; J trimming: 10 bases; junction bases outside the gene matches: 13. Germline values: CDR1 SGHRS, CDR2 YFSETQ. CDR3 nucleotides: TGCGCCAGCAGCCCTGCCCCAGGACAGGGCTACTCACCCCTCCACTTT. As protein: CASSPAPGQGYSPLHF.

In its sample, this clone was seen a few times. This chain's CDR3 is CASRNLGRVHYEQYF. CDR3 DNA sequence: TGTGCCAGCAGAAACCTAGGCAGGGTCCACTACGAGCAGTACTTC. The chain carries TRBV6-5 and TRBJ2-7; maybe TRBD1 (5 bases). V was clipped by 6 bases and J by 3 bases, with 18 bases between them. This CDR3 has 15 residues. Germline loops: CDR1 MNHEY, CDR2 SVGAGI.

The sample holds many counts of this clone. This chain connects TRBV2 to TRBJ1-6, with a tentative D call TRBD1 (5 bases). V lost 9 bases to trimming and J lost 10 bases, with 13 bases between them. The germline V gene encodes CDR1 SNHLY and CDR2 FYNNEI. The CDR3 runs to 12 residues. The CDR3, as DNA: TGTGCCAGTGATGGGGGGGAATCACCCCTCCACTTT. Its protein product is CASDGGESPLHF.

V usage is TRBV5-1 and J usage is TRBJ1-6; 9 positions agree with TRBD1. The V gene's germline CDR1 is SGHRS and CDR2 YFSETQ. The CDR3 has 15 residues. With V trimmed by 0 bases and J by 5 bases, 0 bases remained unmatched. CDR3 protein: CASSLGQGDNSPLHF. The CDR3 DNA sequence: TGCGCCAGCAGCTTGGGACAGGGGGATAATTCACCCCTCCACTTT.

This clone appeared a few times. The rearrangement links TRBV19 to TRBJ1-6, with 7 positions matching TRBD1. J lost 7 bases, V lost 6 bases, and 9 bases had no gene match. Germline V lookup: CDR1 LNHDA, CDR2 SQIVND (reference sequence). This CDR3 spans 15 amino acids. This chain's CDR3 is CASRAGDRPNSPLHF. CDR3 sequence (DNA): TGTGCCAGTAGGGCCGGGGACAGACCGAATTCACCCCTCCACTTT.

J is TRBJ2-5 and V is TRBV15; D may match TRBD1 or TRBD2 (6 bases each). Deletions cut 3 bases from V and 3 bases from J, with 11 bases between. The germline CDR1 and CDR2 sequences are LNHNV and YYDKDF (reference sequence). The CDR3 spans 14 residues. The CDR3, as DNA: TGTGCCACCAGCAGGACGGGGGCAAAAGAGACCCAGTACTTC. Residues: CATSRTGAKETQYF.

The chain links TRBV9 to TRBJ2-2; D is undetermined. Trimming removed 1 base from V and 4 bases from J, with 5 bases in between. Germline assignment: CDR1 SGDLS and CDR2 YYNGEE. The CDR3 length is 13 residues. The chain's CDR3 is CASSVTGTGELFF. CDR3 bases: TGTGCCAGCAGCGTAACCGGCACCGGGGAGCTGTTTTTT.

The rearrangement joins TRBV5-4 to TRBJ1-6; 9 positions match TRBD1. V shed 4 bases and J 5 bases; nucleotides not matched to a gene: 1. The germline V gene encodes CDR1 SGHNT and CDR2 YYREEE (reference sequence). The CDR3 runs to 14 residues. Here the CDR3 DNA reads TGTGCCAGCAGCGGACAGGGGAATAATTCACCCCTCCACTTT. This translates into CASSGQGNNSPLHF.

This clone was detected a few times. The V call is TRBV7-9, the J call TRBJ1-6; D is perhaps TRBD1 (6 bases). The CDR3 has 15 amino acids. Germline CDR1 reads SEHNR; CDR2 reads FQNEAQ (reference sequence). V lost 3 bases to trimming and J lost 7 bases, with 13 bases between them. DNA for the CDR3: TGTGCCAGCAGCTTCAGGGGATCGTCGAATTCACCCCTCCACTTT. Its translation is CASSFRGSSNSPLHF.

The chain couples TRBV28 to TRBJ2-2; weak D call: TRBD2 (5 bases). The CDR3 has 15 amino acids. Germline CDR1 MDHEN, CDR2 SYDVKM. V gave up 5 bases and J gave up 5 bases, with 15 bases separating them. The CDR3 region is CASSPATRGTGELFF. CDR3 sequence (DNA): TGTGCCAGCAGTCCCGCCACTCGGGGAACCGGGGAGCTGTTTTTT. Combining the CDR3 with reference TRBV28 and TRBJ2-2 gives the whole variable domain DVKVTQSSRYLVKRTGEKVFLECVQDMDHENMFWYRQDPGLGLRLIYFSYDVKMKEKGDIPEGYSVSREKKERFSLILESASTNQTSMYLCASSPATRGTGELFFGEGSRLTVL.

This clone was seen a single time. The genes are TRBV5-6 and TRBJ1-1; D unclear. The ends were cut back, 3 bases at V and 4 bases at J, with 10 bases in the middle. CDR1 is SGHDT, CDR2 YYEEEE, per germline. The CDR3 is 13 residues long. CDR3 in amino acids: CASSWKGSTEAFF. Written as DNA, the CDR3 is TGTGCCAGCAGCTGGAAAGGGAGCACTGAAGCTTTCTTT.

The V gene is TRBV10-3, the J gene TRBJ1-3; no clear D. Per germline, CDR1 ENHRY and CDR2 SYGVKD. The CDR3 has 16 amino acids. The V and J ends lost 6 bases and 0 bases respectively, with 15 bases between them. CDR3 in amino acids: CAIRGDGQHSGNTIYF. The DNA of the CDR3 is TGTGCCATCAGGGGAGACGGCCAGCACTCTGGAAACACCATATATTTT.